This T cell receptor beta chain was sequenced during a study of blood T cell repertoires in COVID-19. Assay: immunoSEQ multiplex PCR; the TCRdb copy retains only in-frame clones and omits some. The sample lists roughly 330,000 clones; approximately 87% were seen once. Trimming removed 7 bases at V and 3 bases at J, with 18 bases between. The CDR3 length is 15 residues. Per germline, CDR1 LGHNT and CDR2 FRNRAP. The study counted Cohort 3 donors as recovered given two negative PCRs, clearance, or symptom resolution. The receptor's source is a woman in her 30s who had recovered from COVID-19. The sequenced sample was PBMCs or T cells enriched from blood (not recorded which). This rearrangement joins TRBV12-5 to TRBJ1-2; maybe TRBD1 (5 bases). The CDR3 is CASALRRVGDYGYTF. As DNA, the CDR3 is TGTGCTAGTGCCTTGCGCAGGGTAGGGGACTATGGCTACACCTTC.